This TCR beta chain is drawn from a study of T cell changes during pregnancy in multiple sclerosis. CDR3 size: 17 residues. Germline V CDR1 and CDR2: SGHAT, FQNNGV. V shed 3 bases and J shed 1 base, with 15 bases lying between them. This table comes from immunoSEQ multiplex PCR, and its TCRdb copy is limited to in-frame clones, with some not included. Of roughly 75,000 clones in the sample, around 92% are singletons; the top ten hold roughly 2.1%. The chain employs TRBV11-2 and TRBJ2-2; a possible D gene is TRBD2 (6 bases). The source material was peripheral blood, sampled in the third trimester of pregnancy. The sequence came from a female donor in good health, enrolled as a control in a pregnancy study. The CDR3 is CASSFLAQRRNTGELFF. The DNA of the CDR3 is TGTGCCAGCAGCTTTCTAGCGCAACGTAGGAACACCGGGGAGCTGTTTTTT.